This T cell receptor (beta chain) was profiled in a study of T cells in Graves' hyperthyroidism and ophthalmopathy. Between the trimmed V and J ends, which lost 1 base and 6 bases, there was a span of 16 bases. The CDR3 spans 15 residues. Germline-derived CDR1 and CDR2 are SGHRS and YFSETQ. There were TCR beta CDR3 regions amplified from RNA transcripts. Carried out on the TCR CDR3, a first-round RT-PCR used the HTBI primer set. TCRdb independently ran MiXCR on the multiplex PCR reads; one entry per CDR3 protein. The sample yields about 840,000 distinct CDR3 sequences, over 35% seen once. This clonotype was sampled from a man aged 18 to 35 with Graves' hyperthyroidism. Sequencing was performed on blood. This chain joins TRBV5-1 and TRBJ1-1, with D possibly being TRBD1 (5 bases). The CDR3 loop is CASSLLTFGHPEAFF. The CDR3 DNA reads TGCGCCAGCAGCTTGTTAACCTTCGGACACCCTGAAGCTTTCTTT.